Given below is one TCR beta chain in context. Antigen: not known. This entry belongs to a study of cytomegalovirus exposure and HLA in healthy donors. The study ran its PCR with 60 Vbeta and 13 Jbeta primers. Assay: immunoSEQ multiplex PCR; the TCRdb copy retains only in-frame clones and omits some. The sample lists fewer than 200,000 clones; about 85% were seen once. The J segment lost 5 bases and the V segment lost 0 bases, leaving 5 bases of the junction unmatched. From germline, CDR1 is SEHNR and CDR2 FQNEAQ (reference sequence). The CDR3 spans 17 residues. General observations from the study: Researchers catalogued under 200 TCR beta chains as cytomegalovirus-associated. Later on, a genetic analysis was performed. It linked a missense variant in DCLRE1C with V- and J-gene trimming of TCR beta. There were some V segments, including TRBV6-2 and TRBV6-3, excluded as indistinguishable. The authors later found TCR association rates varying by HLA locus, with DRB1 most and HLA-C fewest.

This TCR was sampled from a man under 40 in good health and CMV-seropositive. J is TRBJ2-3 and V is TRBV7-9; 13 positions agree with TRBD2. Sample: PBMCs. CDR3 nucleotides: TGTGCCAGCAGCTTAGCTGAGACTAGCGGGAGGTTAGATACGCAGTATTTT. It codes for CASSLAETSGRLDTQYF. The variable domain in full, completed from reference TRBV7-9 and TRBJ2-3, reads DTGVSQNPRHKITKRGQNVTFRCDPISEHNRLYWYRQTLGQGPEFLTYFQNEAQLEKSRLLSDRFSAERPKGSFSTLEIQRTEQGDSAMYLCASSLAETSGRLDTQYFGPGTRLTVL.